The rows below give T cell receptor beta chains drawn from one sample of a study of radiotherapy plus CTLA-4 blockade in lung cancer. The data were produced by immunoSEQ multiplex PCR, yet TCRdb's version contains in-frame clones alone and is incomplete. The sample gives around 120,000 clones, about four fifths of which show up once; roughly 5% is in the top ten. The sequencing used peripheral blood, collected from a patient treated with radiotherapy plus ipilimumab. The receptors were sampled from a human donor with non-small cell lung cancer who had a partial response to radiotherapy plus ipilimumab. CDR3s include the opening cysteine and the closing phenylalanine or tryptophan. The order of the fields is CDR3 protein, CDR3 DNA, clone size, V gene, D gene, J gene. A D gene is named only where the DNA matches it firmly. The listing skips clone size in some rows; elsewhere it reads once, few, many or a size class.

CDR3aa: CASSTRLAGEYEQYF
CDR3nt: TGTGCCAGCAGTACTCGACTAGCGGGAGAGTACGAGCAGTACTTC
abundance: NA
v_gene: TRBV28
d_gene: TRBD2
j_gene: TRBJ2-7

CDR3aa: CATSTQLAGAYNEQFF
CDR3nt: TGTGCCACCAGCACCCAGCTAGCGGGCGCATACAATGAGCAGTTCTTC
abundance: NA
v_gene: TRBV15
d_gene: TRBD2
j_gene: TRBJ2-1

CDR3aa: CATPGGPGELFF
CDR3nt: TGCGCCACCCCGGGGGGCCCCGGGGAGCTGTTTTTT
abundance: NA
v_gene: TRBV5-1
d_gene: NA
j_gene: TRBJ2-2

CDR3aa: CASTLTQLETEAFF
CDR3nt: TGTGCCAGCACCCTGACACAACTCGAAACTGAAGCTTTCTTT
abundance: NA
v_gene: TRBV18
d_gene: NA
j_gene: TRBJ1-1

CDR3aa: CSVEGSMDTEAFF
CDR3nt: TGCAGCGTTGAAGGAAGCATGGACACTGAGGCTTTCTTT
abundance: NA
v_gene: TRBV29-1
d_gene: NA
j_gene: TRBJ1-1

CDR3aa: CASSPPSGEETQYF
CDR3nt: TGTGCCAGCTCACCACCGTCGGGGGAAGAGACCCAGTACTTC
abundance: NA
v_gene: TRBV18
d_gene: NA
j_gene: TRBJ2-5

CDR3aa: CVSSPATNENLFF
CDR3nt: TGTGTCAGCAGCCCCGCAACTAATGAAAACCTGTTTTTT
abundance: NA
v_gene: TRBV7-9
d_gene: NA
j_gene: TRBJ1-4

CDR3aa: CASSSAIQQANEQFF
CDR3nt: TGTGCCAGCTCAAGCGCCATACAACAGGCCAATGAGCAGTTCTTC
abundance: many
v_gene: TRBV18
d_gene: NA
j_gene: TRBJ2-1

CDR3aa: CASSQEVGQGSGNTIYF
CDR3nt: TGTGCCAGCAGCCAAGAGGTCGGACAGGGGTCTGGAAACACCATATATTTT
abundance: NA
v_gene: TRBV4-2
d_gene: TRBD1
j_gene: TRBJ1-3

CDR3aa: CATMGGPDYNSPLHF
CDR3nt: TGTGCCACAATGGGGGGGCCGGACTATAATTCACCCCTCCACTTT
abundance: NA
v_gene: TRBV27
d_gene: NA
j_gene: TRBJ1-6

CDR3aa: CASRLTGSTDTQYF
CDR3nt: TGTGCCAGCAGATTGACAGGTAGCACAGATACGCAGTATTTT
abundance: NA
v_gene: TRBV2
d_gene: NA
j_gene: TRBJ2-3

CDR3aa: CASSPYRDRRSGNTIYF
CDR3nt: TGTGCCAGCTCACCATACCGGGACAGGCGCTCTGGAAACACCATATATTTT
abundance: once
v_gene: TRBV18
d_gene: TRBD1
j_gene: TRBJ1-3

CDR3aa: CASTGRAYGYTF
CDR3nt: TGTGCCAGCACTGGCAGGGCCTATGGCTACACCTTC
abundance: NA
v_gene: TRBV28
d_gene: NA
j_gene: TRBJ1-2